What follows are 5 T cell receptor beta chains derived from one specimen sequenced in a study of cytomegalovirus exposure and HLA in healthy donors. The PCR made use of 60 Vbeta and 13 Jbeta primers. Data came from immunoSEQ multiplex PCR; TCRdb stores just in-frame clones and leaves some out. The sample records about 98,000 clones, roughly four fifths being singletons. Sequencing was performed on PBMCs. These receptor sequences come from a female donor in good health and CMV-seropositive.

The chain uses TRBV28 and TRBJ1-2; no clear D gene. The germline V gene encodes CDR1 MDHEN and CDR2 SYDVKM. The CDR3 contains 14 residues. V lost 6 bases to trimming and J lost 4 bases, with 15 bases between them. CDR3 in DNA: TGTGCCAGCAGGACTGGCGGGCAGATCTATGGCTACACCTTC. Its protein product is CASRTGGQIYGYTF.

V gene TRBV4-1 combines with J gene TRBJ1-1; D ambiguous. The ends were cut back, 1 base at V and 5 bases at J, with 8 bases in the middle. This CDR3 is 13 amino acids long. Germline CDR1 reads MGHRA; CDR2 reads YSYEKL. CDR3 residues: CASSQAGETEAFF. The CDR3 bases are TGCGCCAGCAGCCAAGCCGGAGAGACTGAAGCTTTCTTT.

The rearrangement joins TRBV29-1 to TRBJ2-3; 9 positions agree with TRBD2. Germline CDR1 SQVTM, CDR2 ANQGSEA. V gave up 2 bases and J gave up 2 bases; unmatched junction bases: 5. CDR3 length equals 15 residues. The CDR3 bases are TGCAGCGTTGAATCGGCTAGCGGGGCCACAGATACGCAGTATTTT. As protein: CSVESASGATDTQYF.

The J gene is TRBJ2-7, the V gene TRBV19; 7 bases are a match to TRBD2. The V gene's germline CDR1 is LNHDA and CDR2 SQIVND (reference sequence). J was trimmed by 0 bases and V by 5 bases; bases with no gene match: 13. There are 17 residues in the CDR3. The CDR3 reads CASSPQAPRDYSYEQYF. The CDR3 bases are TGTGCCAGTAGTCCCCAAGCCCCTCGGGACTACTCCTACGAGCAGTACTTC. The full variable domain, rest sourced from reference TRBV19 and TRBJ2-7, is DGGITQSPKYLFRKEGQNVTLSCEQNLNHDAMYWYRQDPGQGLRLIYYSQIVNDFQKGDIAEGYSVSREKKESFPLTVTSAQKNPTAFYLCASSPQAPRDYSYEQYFGPGTRLTVT.

This clone has a single count. The V and J genes are TRBV5-1 and TRBJ2-3; 7 bases are a match to TRBD2. The V segment lost 10 bases and the J segment 2 bases; nucleotides outside the gene matches: 19. This CDR3 spans 17 amino acids. CDR1 SGHRS and CDR2 YFSETQ come from the germline V gene. The CDR3 is CAERPHLGGRDTDTQYF. In DNA, the CDR3 is TGCGCCGAACGACCCCACCTGGGCGGGAGAGACACAGATACGCAGTATTTT.